This T cell receptor beta chain originates from a study of technical replicates of blood from several donors. Profiling relied on immunoSEQ multiplex PCR, and the TCRdb table lists in-frame clones only, not all of them. The table shows 60,000 to 90,000 clones, with just under 95% occurring only once. The germline gives CDR1 MNHNS, CDR2 SASEGT. Trimming pared 1 base from V and 4 bases from J, leaving 7 bases between. The length of the CDR3 is 13 residues. The chain combines TRBV6-1 with TRBJ1-1; D gene uncertain. The source material was T cells isolated from PBMCs. The sequence was obtained from a human donor in good health. CDR3 DNA: TGTGCCAGCAGTGAAGGAGAAACCACTGAAGCTTTCTTT. Protein sequence: CASSEGETTEAFF.